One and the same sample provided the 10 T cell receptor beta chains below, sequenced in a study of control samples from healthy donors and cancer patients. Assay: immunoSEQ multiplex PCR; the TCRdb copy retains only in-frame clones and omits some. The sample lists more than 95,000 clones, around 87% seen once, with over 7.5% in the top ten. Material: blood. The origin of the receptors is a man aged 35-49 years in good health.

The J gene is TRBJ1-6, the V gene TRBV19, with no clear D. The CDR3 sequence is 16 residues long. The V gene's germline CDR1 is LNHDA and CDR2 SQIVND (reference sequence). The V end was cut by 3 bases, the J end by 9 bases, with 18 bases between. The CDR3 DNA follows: TGTGCCAGTAGTATGGGAACCCTAAATCCGATTTCACCCCTCCACTTT. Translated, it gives CASSMGTLNPISPLHF. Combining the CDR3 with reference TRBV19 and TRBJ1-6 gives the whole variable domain DGGITQSPKYLFRKEGQNVTLSCEQNLNHDAMYWYRQDPGQGLRLIYYSQIVNDFQKGDIAEGYSVSREKKESFPLTVTSAQKNPTAFYLCASSMGTLNPISPLHFGNGTRLTVT.

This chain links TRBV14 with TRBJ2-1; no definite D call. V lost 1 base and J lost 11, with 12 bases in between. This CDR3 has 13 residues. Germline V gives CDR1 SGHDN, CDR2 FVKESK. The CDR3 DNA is TGTGCCAGCAGCCAAGGTGTTACCACCCAGCAGTTCTTC. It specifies CASSQGVTTQQFF. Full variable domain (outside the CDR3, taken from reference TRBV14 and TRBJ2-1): EAGVTQFPSHSVIEKGQTVTLRCDPISGHDNLYWYRRVMGKEIKFLLHFVKESKQDESGMPNNRFLAERTGGTYSTLKVQPAELEDSGVYFCASSQGVTTQQFFGPGTRLTVL.

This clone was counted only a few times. CDR3 sequence: CASSGRSYEQYF. The CDR3 nucleotides are TGTGCCAGCAGTGGCAGAAGCTACGAGCAGTACTTC. The chain has TRBV6-2 or TRBV6-3 and TRBJ2-7, with D unclear. The CDR3 totals 12 residues. The germline V and J ends were trimmed by 5 bases and 3 bases, with 8 bases remaining between them. Germline CDR1 and CDR2: MNHEY and SVGEGT.

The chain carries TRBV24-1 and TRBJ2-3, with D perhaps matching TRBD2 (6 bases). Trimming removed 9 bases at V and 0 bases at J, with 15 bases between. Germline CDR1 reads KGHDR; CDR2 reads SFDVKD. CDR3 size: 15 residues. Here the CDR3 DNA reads TGTGCCACCTCCCCGGGAACTAGCAGCACAGATACGCAGTATTTT. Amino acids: CATSPGTSSTDTQYF.

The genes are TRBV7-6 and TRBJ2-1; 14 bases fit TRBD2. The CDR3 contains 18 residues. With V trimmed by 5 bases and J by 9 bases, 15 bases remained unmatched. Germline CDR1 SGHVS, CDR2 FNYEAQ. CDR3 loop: CASSPGLAGGSGFSEQFF. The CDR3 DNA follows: TGTGCCAGCAGCCCCGGACTAGCGGGGGGCTCCGGTTTTTCTGAGCAGTTCTTC.

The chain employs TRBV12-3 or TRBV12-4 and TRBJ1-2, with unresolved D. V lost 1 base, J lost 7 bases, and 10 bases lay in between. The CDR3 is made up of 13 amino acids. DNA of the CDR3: TGTGCCAGCAGTTTAGACCAGGAGGTTGGCTACACCTTC. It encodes CASSLDQEVGYTF.

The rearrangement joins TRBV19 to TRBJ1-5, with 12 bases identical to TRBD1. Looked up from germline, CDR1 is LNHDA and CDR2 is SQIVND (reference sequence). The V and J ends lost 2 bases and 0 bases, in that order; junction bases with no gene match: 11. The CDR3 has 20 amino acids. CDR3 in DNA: TGTGCCAGTAGTATAAGAAGGGACAGGGGGCCTGTCTATAGCAATCAGCCCCAGCATTTT. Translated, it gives CASSIRRDRGPVYSNQPQHF.

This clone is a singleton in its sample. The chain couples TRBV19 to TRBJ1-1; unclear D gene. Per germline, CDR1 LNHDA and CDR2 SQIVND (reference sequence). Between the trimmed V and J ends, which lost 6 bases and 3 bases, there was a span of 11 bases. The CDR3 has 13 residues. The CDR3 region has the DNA TGTGCCAGTAGCCCCCGGGGTGACACTGAAGCTTTCTTT. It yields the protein CASSPRGDTEAFF.

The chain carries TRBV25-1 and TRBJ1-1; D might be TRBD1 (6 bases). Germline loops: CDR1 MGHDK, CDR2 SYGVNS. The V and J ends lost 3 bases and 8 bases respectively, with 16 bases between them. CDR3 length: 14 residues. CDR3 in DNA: TGTGCCAGCAGTGACCGGGGGGGCCCCGGAGAAGCTTTCTTT. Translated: CASSDRGGPGEAFF.

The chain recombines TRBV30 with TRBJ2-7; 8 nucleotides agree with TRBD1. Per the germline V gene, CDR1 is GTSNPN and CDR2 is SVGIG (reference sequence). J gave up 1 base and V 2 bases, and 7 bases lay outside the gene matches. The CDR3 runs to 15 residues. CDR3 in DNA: TGTGCCTGGAGTTTTACAGGGGGTGGGTCCTACGAGCAGTACTTC. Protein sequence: CAWSFTGGGSYEQYF. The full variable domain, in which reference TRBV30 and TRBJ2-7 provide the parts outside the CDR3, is SQTIHQWPATLVQPVGSPLSLECTVEGTSNPNLYWYRQAAGRGLQLLFYSVGIGQISSEVPQNLSASRPQDRQFILSSKKLLLSDSGFYLCAWSFTGGGSYEQYFGPGTRLTVT.